This entry concerns a single T cell receptor beta chain. As handled by the study authors: Reference gene primer amplification yielded estimated nucleated cell counts. The protocol was immunoSEQ multiplex PCR, while the TCRdb copy is restricted to in-frame clones and leaves out a portion. Clone size and V and J calls were adopted from that table, with D and trimming inferred from the DNA. The table has more than 100,000 clones, about 90% seen once; the top ten hold 3% to 4.5%. The sample belongs to a study of blood T cell repertoires in COVID-19. Background on the study: Specimens from acute and convalescent COVID-19 originated in the United States, Italy and Spain. Nucleic acid was either cDNA or gDNA, and it came from T cells, B-cell-depleted T cells, or PBMCs.

Germline V lookup: CDR1 LNHDA, CDR2 SQIVND (reference sequence). Germline trimming cut 7 bases from V and 5 bases from J; bases unmatched to any gene: 7. The length of the CDR3 is 14 residues. The source is a woman aged 60 to 75 with acute or convalescent COVID-19. The rearrangement uses TRBV19 and TRBJ1-5; 8 nucleotides line up with TRBD1. Sequencing used peripheral blood. The CDR3, as DNA: TGTGCCAGTACCGGACAGGGCCGGGATCAGCCCCAGCATTTT. Its protein is CASTGQGRDQPQHF. Full variable domain (missing parts from reference TRBV19 and TRBJ1-5): DGGITQSPKYLFRKEGQNVTLSCEQNLNHDAMYWYRQDPGQGLRLIYYSQIVNDFQKGDIAEGYSVSREKKESFPLTVTSAQKNPTAFYLCASTGQGRDQPQHFGDGTRLSIL.